This is a list of T cell receptor beta chains from one sample in a study of blood T cell repertoires in COVID-19. The assay was immunoSEQ multiplex PCR, and TCRdb's table has in-frame clones only and misses some. The sample yields some 99,000 clones, 65% to 85% seen once. The sample was peripheral blood. All receptors come from a woman at least 80 years old with acute or convalescent COVID-19. Both conserved end residues are part of each CDR3. Each record gives: D gene, V gene, CDR3 length, J gene, clone size, CDR3 DNA, CDR3 protein. A D gene is named only where the DNA matches it firmly. Rows may omit the clone size; those that give it use once, few, many or a size class.

-	TRBV6-2/TRBV6-3	15	TRBJ2-2	-	TGTGCCAGCAGTGGGGGGGGGCGCGCCACCGGGGAGCTGTTTTTT	CASSGGGRATGELFF
-	TRBV28	13	TRBJ1-1	-	TGTGCCAGCGGTCAGGTTCTGAACACTGAAGCTTTCTTT	CASGQVLNTEAFF
-	TRBV7-6	15	TRBJ1-5	-	TGTGCCAGCAGCTTAGCCAGGGGTAGCAATCAGCCCCAGCATTTT	CASSLARGSNQPQHF
-	TRBV7-8	11	TRBJ2-5	few	TGTGCCAGCAGCCCCGGGATGACCCAGTACTTC	CASSPGMTQYF
-	TRBV27	13	TRBJ1-2	-	TGTGCCAGCAGGTTGGCGGGTAACTATGGCTACACCTTC	CASRLAGNYGYTF
TRBD1	TRBV30	13	TRBJ1-1	few	TGTGCCTGGAGCGAAATTCGGGACAGTGAAGCTTTCTTT	CAWSEIRDSEAFF
-	TRBV3-1/TRBV3-2	16	TRBJ1-4	-	TGTGCCAGCAGCCAAGATGGGGGCAGGGGTTTTGGAAAACTGTTTTTT	CASSQDGGRGFGKLFF
TRBD2	TRBV5-4	15	TRBJ2-7	-	TGTGCCAGCAGCCCTGGGGGACTAGCCTCCTACGAGCAGTACTTC	CASSPGGLASYEQYF
-	TRBV5-1	16	TRBJ1-2	-	TGCGCCAGCAGCCCCCCGACAGAGCCGACTAACTATGGCTACACCTTC	CASSPPTEPTNYGYTF
-	TRBV27	16	TRBJ1-5	-	TGTGCCAGCAGTTTATCAGCGACAGCGAGCAATCAGCCCCAGCATTTT	CASSLSATASNQPQHF
-	TRBV28	16	TRBJ2-2	-	TGTGCCAGCAGTTTATCAGTTTCAGGTCGCACCGGGGAGCTGTTTTTT	CASSLSVSGRTGELFF
-	TRBV2	13	TRBJ2-3	-	TGTGCCAGCAGGCGGACAGACCCCGGTACGCAGTATTTT	CASRRTDPGTQYF
TRBD2	TRBV6-2/TRBV6-3	19	TRBJ2-3	-	TGTGCCAGCAGTTACAAGCTCGGGACTAGCAGAACTAGCACAGATACGCAGTATTTT	CASSYKLGTSRTSTDTQYF
-	TRBV4-2	18	TRBJ1-3	once	TGTGCCAGCAGCCAAGAATTTTCGGGACTCACCTCTGGAAACACCATATATTTT	CASSQEFSGLTSGNTIYF
-	TRBV27	14	TRBJ1-6	-	TGTGCCAGCAGTTTCGGCGGTTATAATTCACCCCTCCACTTT	CASSFGGYNSPLHF
-	TRBV11-2	15	TRBJ1-1	-	TGTGCCAGCAGCTTCGCTGGGGGGGCGCGGACTGAAGCTTTCTTT	CASSFAGGARTEAFF
TRBD1	TRBV7-2	15	TRBJ1-5	-	TGTGCCAGCAGCTTGAGGACAGGGAGCAATCAGCCCCAGCATTTT	CASSLRTGSNQPQHF
TRBD1	TRBV5-1	16	TRBJ1-5	-	TGCGCCAGCAGCCCGGGACAGGGGAGGGGCAATCAGCCCCAGCATTTT	CASSPGQGRGNQPQHF
-	TRBV5-4	16	TRBJ1-6	few	TGTGCCAGCAGATCCGGGGAGAGCTCCTATAATTCACCCCTCCACTTT	CASRSGESSYNSPLHF
TRBD1	TRBV15	13	TRBJ1-2	-	TGTGCCTCCGGGACAGATTCTAACTATGGCTACACCTTC	CASGTDSNYGYTF
TRBD1	TRBV5-4	15	TRBJ1-6	-	TGTGCCAGCAACAAGGTGGGACAGGGAGGTTCACCCCTCCACTTT	CASNKVGQGGSPLHF
-	TRBV11-1	12	TRBJ1-2	once	TGTGCCAGCAGCCAGACTCAACGAGAATTCACCTTC	CASSQTQREFTF
-	TRBV11-2	13	TRBJ1-5	-	TGTGCCAGCAGCTTAAATGTGGGCCAGCCCCAGCATTTT	CASSLNVGQPQHF
-	TRBV4-1	14	TRBJ2-5	once	TGCGCCAGCAGCCAAGTGGCGGGGGCCGAGACCCAGTACTTC	CASSQVAGAETQYF
-	TRBV12-3/TRBV12-4	12	TRBJ2-3	once	TGTGCCAGCGGGACTGGGCTAGGGACGCAGTATTTT	CASGTGLGTQYF
-	TRBV28	13	TRBJ1-1	-	TGTGCCAGCAGGGGACACCCGAACACTGAAGCTTTCTTT	CASRGHPNTEAFF
-	TRBV20-1	11	TRBJ1-2	-	TGCAGTGCCAAAGAGAACTATGGCTACACCTTC	CSAKENYGYTF
-	TRBV2	12	TRBJ1-2	-	TGTGCCAGCAGTGGGGAGAACTATGGCTACACCTTC	CASSGENYGYTF
-	TRBV11-2	13	TRBJ2-7	-	TGTGCCAGCAGCTTAGGACGGGGGTTGGAGCAGTACTTC	CASSLGRGLEQYF
TRBD2	TRBV4-1	15	TRBJ2-5	-	TGCGCCAGCAGCCAAGTAACAGCGGGGGAAGAGACCCAGTACTTC	CASSQVTAGEETQYF
-	TRBV9	16	TRBJ2-1	few	TGTGCCAGCAGCCTGGGGGGGGCCCTCTCCTACAATGAGCAGTTCTTC	CASSLGGALSYNEQFF
TRBD1	TRBV6-5	14	TRBJ1-2	-	TGTGCCAGCAGTTACGACAGGGGGTCTGGAGGCTACACCTTC	CASSYDRGSGGYTF
TRBD1	TRBV6-2/TRBV6-3	14	TRBJ1-5	-	TGTGCCAGCAGCAGACCGACAGGGAACGTGCCCCAGCATTTT	CASSRPTGNVPQHF
-	TRBV19	13	TRBJ1-5	-	TGTGCCAGTAGATGGGCAGACAATCAGCCCCAGCATTTT	CASRWADNQPQHF
TRBD1	TRBV30	13	TRBJ1-1	-	TGTGCCTGGAAGGGACAGGGGAACACTGAAGCTTTCTTT	CAWKGQGNTEAFF
TRBD1	TRBV18	16	TRBJ2-3	-	TGTGCCAGCTCACCCCAAGGGGGCCGAGGCGCAGATACGCAGTATTTT	CASSPQGGRGADTQYF
TRBD2	TRBV9	15	TRBJ2-1	-	TGTGCCAGCAGCGTAAGAGCGGGGGGGGACAATGAGCAGTTCTTC	CASSVRAGGDNEQFF
-	TRBV6-5	15	TRBJ2-7	once	TGTGCCAGCAGTCCAGCACGGACAGTTAAGGGGGAGCAGTACTTC	CASSPARTVKGEQYF
-	TRBV28	12	TRBJ1-2	-	TGTGCCAGCAGTTTAAGGGGCTTAGGCTACACCTTC	CASSLRGLGYTF
TRBD1	TRBV9	15	TRBJ1-3	-	TGTGCCAGCAGCGCGGATACAGGGGCTGGAAACACCATATATTTT	CASSADTGAGNTIYF
TRBD1	TRBV6-2/TRBV6-3	16	TRBJ2-1	-	TGTGCCAGCAGCCCCCGCGACAGGGGCGGTAGGAATGAGCAGTTCTTC	CASSPRDRGGRNEQFF
-	TRBV5-1	18	TRBJ2-4	-	TGCGCCAGCAGCTTGGCCCCGGGAGGGGGCAGAGCCAAAAACATTCAGTACTTC	CASSLAPGGGRAKNIQYF
-	TRBV2	16	TRBJ1-4	-	TGTGCCAGCAGTGAAGGACAACTTAAAGCTTCTGAAAAACTGTTTTTT	CASSEGQLKASEKLFF
-	TRBV27	14	TRBJ1-2	few	TGTGCCAGCAGTTTATCGGCCAGAATGGATGGCTACACCTTC	CASSLSARMDGYTF
-	TRBV14	17	TRBJ2-6	-	TGTGCCAGCAGCCCTACACAGGGTCGTACAGGGGCCAACGTCCTGACTTTC	CASSPTQGRTGANVLTF
TRBD2	TRBV19	19	TRBJ2-5	-	TGTGCCAGTAGTATTATATTCGGGACTAGCGCTGGGAGGGATGAGACCCAGTACTTC	CASSIIFGTSAGRDETQYF
-	TRBV4-3	16	TRBJ2-2	-	TGCGCCAGCAGCCCCCGGTGGGGGGCGAACACCGGGGAGCTGTTTTTT	CASSPRWGANTGELFF
-	TRBV2	14	TRBJ1-1	-	TGTGCCAGCAGTGAAAGACAGGTGAACACTGAAGCTTTCTTT	CASSERQVNTEAFF
TRBD2	TRBV7-9	14	TRBJ2-1	-	TGTGCCAGCAGCCGGACTAGCGGGAGAAATGAGCAGTTCTTC	CASSRTSGRNEQFF
-	TRBV27	13	TRBJ1-5	-	TGTGCCAGCAGTCCACGGTATGGTGAGCCCCAGCATTTT	CASSPRYGEPQHF